Listed below are T cell receptor beta chains from one sample, sequenced in a study of T cells after yellow fever vaccination. TCRdb processed the 5' RACE reads anew with MiXCR; each CDR3 protein has one entry. The top ten hold 24% of the sample, which has 300,000 or so distinct CDR3 sequences, roughly 4.3% seen once. The starting material was PBMCs, obtained 5 days after the yellow fever booster vaccination. These receptor sequences come from a man younger than 35 who received the YFV17D yellow fever vaccine. The CDR3 runs from the conserved cysteine through the conserved F or W. The D gene is left open where the match is weak. For some rows the clone size is stated as once, few or many, or as a class when expanded; others skip it.

d_gene: .; abundance: many; v_gene: TRBV12-3/TRBV12-4; j_gene: TRBJ1-6; CDR3nt: TGTGCCAGCAGTCCCCTGGAGGGGAATTCACCCCTCCACTTT; CDR3aa: CASSPLEGNSPLHF
d_gene: .; abundance: .; v_gene: TRBV6-2/TRBV6-3; j_gene: TRBJ2-7; CDR3nt: TGTGCCAGCAGTTTCGGTCCAACGCAGTACTTC; CDR3aa: CASSFGPTQYF
d_gene: .; abundance: many; v_gene: TRBV5-1; j_gene: TRBJ1-3; CDR3nt: TGCGCCAGCAGCTGGACTGCGGGGGGCTCTGGAAACACCATATATTTT; CDR3aa: CASSWTAGGSGNTIYF
d_gene: .; abundance: .; v_gene: TRBV10-3; j_gene: TRBJ2-2; CDR3nt: TGTGCCATCAGTGAGAACAGGGACACCGGGGAGCTGTTTTTT; CDR3aa: CAISENRDTGELFF
d_gene: TRBD2; abundance: few; v_gene: TRBV5-6; j_gene: TRBJ2-5; CDR3nt: TGTGCCAGCAGCCTCAGACTAGCACTCGGAGAGACCCAGTACTTC; CDR3aa: CASSLRLALGETQYF
d_gene: TRBD1; abundance: .; v_gene: TRBV5-1; j_gene: TRBJ2-3; CDR3nt: TGCGCCAGCAGCGACCCAACAGGGGCAGATACGCAGTATTTT; CDR3aa: CASSDPTGADTQYF
d_gene: .; abundance: many; v_gene: TRBV4-1; j_gene: TRBJ1-3; CDR3nt: TGCGCCAGCAGCCTAACGACAGCCTCGGGGGGAAACACCATATATTTT; CDR3aa: CASSLTTASGGNTIYF
d_gene: .; abundance: .; v_gene: TRBV7-3; j_gene: TRBJ2-1; CDR3nt: TGTGCCAGCAGCCCTCTTTCAGGGAATTACAATGAGCAGTTCTTC; CDR3aa: CASSPLSGNYNEQFF
d_gene: TRBD1; abundance: .; v_gene: TRBV4-1; j_gene: TRBJ2-3; CDR3nt: TGCGCCAGCAGCCCAGGGGGCAGACTAACCACAGATACGCAGTATTTT; CDR3aa: CASSPGGRLTTDTQYF
d_gene: TRBD2; abundance: .; v_gene: TRBV20-1; j_gene: TRBJ2-1; CDR3nt: TGCAGTGCTAGAGAGGGTTTAGCGGGGGACGTATACAATGAGCAGTTCTTC; CDR3aa: CSAREGLAGDVYNEQFF
d_gene: .; abundance: few; v_gene: TRBV7-9; j_gene: TRBJ1-5; CDR3nt: TGTGCCAGCAGCTCACAGGAGGGGGGCCGATGGCATTTT; CDR3aa: CASSSQEGGRWHF
d_gene: .; abundance: many; v_gene: TRBV28; j_gene: TRBJ2-2; CDR3nt: TGTGCCAGCATCCCAGGTTCTGCGAACACCGGGGAGCTGTTTTTT; CDR3aa: CASIPGSANTGELFF
d_gene: .; abundance: .; v_gene: TRBV18; j_gene: TRBJ2-3; CDR3nt: TGTGCCAGCTCACAACAGGGATACTACACAGATACGCAGTATTTT; CDR3aa: CASSQQGYYTDTQYF
d_gene: .; abundance: few; v_gene: TRBV11-2; j_gene: TRBJ2-1; CDR3nt: TGTGCCAGCAGCTGGGGGACCGAGTACAATGAGCAGTTCTTC; CDR3aa: CASSWGTEYNEQFF
d_gene: .; abundance: many; v_gene: TRBV6-2/TRBV6-3; j_gene: TRBJ2-3; CDR3nt: TGTGCCAGCAGGGAGAACCTCGGCACAGATACGCAGTATTTT; CDR3aa: CASRENLGTDTQYF
d_gene: TRBD2; abundance: many; v_gene: TRBV20-1; j_gene: TRBJ2-3; CDR3nt: TGCAGTGCTAGGCATTGGACTAGCGGGGGCCCTGCGCAGTATTTT; CDR3aa: CSARHWTSGGPAQYF
d_gene: .; abundance: few; v_gene: TRBV6-1; j_gene: TRBJ1-2; CDR3nt: TGTGCCAGCAGGGTATCAGGGAACTATGGCTACACCTTC; CDR3aa: CASRVSGNYGYTF
d_gene: .; abundance: few; v_gene: TRBV12-5; j_gene: TRBJ1-1; CDR3nt: TGTGCTAGTGGTTTGGGGAACCTGAACACTGAAGCTTTCTTT; CDR3aa: CASGLGNLNTEAFF
d_gene: .; abundance: .; v_gene: TRBV29-1; j_gene: TRBJ1-2; CDR3nt: TGCAGCGTTGAAAGAGGAGGGTACACCTTC; CDR3aa: CSVERGGYTF
d_gene: TRBD1; abundance: few; v_gene: TRBV28; j_gene: TRBJ2-7; CDR3nt: TGTGCCAGCAGTTTCGGCCCTTCTCAGGGGGCGCACTACGAGCAGTACTTC; CDR3aa: CASSFGPSQGAHYEQYF
d_gene: TRBD1; abundance: few; v_gene: TRBV7-7; j_gene: TRBJ1-5; CDR3nt: TGTGCTAGCAGTCAACGACAGGGTTGGCCCCAGCATTTT; CDR3aa: CASSQRQGWPQHF
d_gene: .; abundance: .; v_gene: TRBV7-9; j_gene: TRBJ1-1; CDR3nt: TGTGCCAGCAGCCCATGGGTCGGACCTAACACTGAAGCTTTCTTT; CDR3aa: CASSPWVGPNTEAFF
d_gene: .; abundance: many; v_gene: TRBV20-1; j_gene: TRBJ2-7; CDR3nt: TGCAGTGCGACCAGTACTTCCTACGAGCAGTACTTC; CDR3aa: CSATSTSYEQYF
d_gene: .; abundance: .; v_gene: TRBV4-2; j_gene: TRBJ2-3; CDR3nt: TGTGCCAGCAGCGGCGATATAGATACGCAGTATTTT; CDR3aa: CASSGDIDTQYF
d_gene: TRBD1; abundance: .; v_gene: TRBV6-5; j_gene: TRBJ1-2; CDR3nt: TGTGCCAGCAGTTACGCGGACAGGAATAATGGCTACACCTTC; CDR3aa: CASSYADRNNGYTF
d_gene: .; abundance: many; v_gene: TRBV30; j_gene: TRBJ1-5; CDR3nt: TGTGCCTGGGCAAGACAAGAGAATCAGCCCCAGCATTTT; CDR3aa: CAWARQENQPQHF
d_gene: .; abundance: few; v_gene: TRBV10-2; j_gene: TRBJ1-5; CDR3nt: TGCGCCAGCAGTGAGTCGGTACGGCTGCCCCAGCATTTT; CDR3aa: CASSESVRLPQHF
d_gene: .; abundance: few; v_gene: TRBV11-1; j_gene: TRBJ2-1; CDR3nt: TGTGCCAGCAGCCCGGGAACTCAACTTTGGGGGAGCTCCTACAATGAGCAGTTCTTC; CDR3aa: CASSPGTQLWGSSYNEQFF
d_gene: .; abundance: many; v_gene: TRBV12-3/TRBV12-4; j_gene: TRBJ2-5; CDR3nt: TGTGCCAGCAGTTTAGGGGCTGTGGCGGAGACCCAGTACTTC; CDR3aa: CASSLGAVAETQYF
d_gene: TRBD2; abundance: .; v_gene: TRBV7-2; j_gene: TRBJ2-1; CDR3nt: TGTGCCAGCACCCGTCTTCGGGGGGGCCGTGATGAGCAGTTCTTC; CDR3aa: CASTRLRGGRDEQFF
d_gene: TRBD1; abundance: many; v_gene: TRBV6-5; j_gene: TRBJ2-6; CDR3nt: TGTGCCAGCTCACCCCGGGACAGGGTGCTCTCTGGGGCCAACGTCCTGACTTTC; CDR3aa: CASSPRDRVLSGANVLTF
d_gene: TRBD1; abundance: .; v_gene: TRBV7-9; j_gene: TRBJ2-3; CDR3nt: TGTGCCAGCAGCCCCCATGAGGGGGCCGATACGCAGTATTTT; CDR3aa: CASSPHEGADTQYF
d_gene: .; abundance: .; v_gene: TRBV11-2; j_gene: TRBJ2-3; CDR3nt: TGTGCCAGCAGCTTGGGTTTGCCAGATACGCAGTATTTT; CDR3aa: CASSLGLPDTQYF
d_gene: .; abundance: .; v_gene: TRBV5-5; j_gene: TRBJ1-1; CDR3nt: TGTGCCAGCAGCTTGTGGGCAGGGGCTCCAAACACTGAAGCTTTCTTT; CDR3aa: CASSLWAGAPNTEAFF
d_gene: .; abundance: few; v_gene: TRBV29-1; j_gene: TRBJ2-3; CDR3nt: TGCAGCGTTGTAGGCGGAGCTAGCACAGATACGCAGTATTTT; CDR3aa: CSVVGGASTDTQYF
d_gene: TRBD1; abundance: many; v_gene: TRBV5-1; j_gene: TRBJ1-2; CDR3nt: TGCGCCAGCAGTTTGCTTCAGGGGGCTTTTGGCTACACCTTC; CDR3aa: CASSLLQGAFGYTF
d_gene: TRBD2; abundance: .; v_gene: TRBV2; j_gene: TRBJ2-3; CDR3nt: TGTGCCAGCAGTGAAACAGCGGGGGGGTTCACAGATACGCAGTATTTT; CDR3aa: CASSETAGGFTDTQYF
d_gene: .; abundance: many; v_gene: TRBV6-5; j_gene: TRBJ2-6; CDR3nt: TGTGCCAGCAGCGGGGCCTCTGGGGCCAACGTCCTGACTTTC; CDR3aa: CASSGASGANVLTF
d_gene: .; abundance: few; v_gene: TRBV27; j_gene: TRBJ2-5; CDR3nt: TGTGCCAGCAGTTTAAAACAGGGGAGGGAGACCCAGTACTTC; CDR3aa: CASSLKQGRETQYF
d_gene: TRBD2; abundance: .; v_gene: TRBV6-5; j_gene: TRBJ2-7; CDR3nt: TGTGCCAGCAGTTACTCCGGGACTAGCGGTTACGAGCAGTACTTC; CDR3aa: CASSYSGTSGYEQYF
d_gene: .; abundance: many; v_gene: TRBV6-5; j_gene: TRBJ2-3; CDR3nt: TGTGCCAGCAGCCCAGGGGTTTCCGCAGATACGCAGTATTTT; CDR3aa: CASSPGVSADTQYF
d_gene: .; abundance: many; v_gene: TRBV25-1; j_gene: TRBJ2-2; CDR3nt: TGTGCCAGCAGCGAGGGGCCGGAGCTGTTTTTT; CDR3aa: CASSEGPELFF
d_gene: TRBD1; abundance: few; v_gene: TRBV5-1; j_gene: TRBJ2-7; CDR3nt: TGCGCCAGCAGCTTACAGGGGGCGTCCCCCCTCGACGAGCAGTACTTC; CDR3aa: CASSLQGASPLDEQYF
d_gene: .; abundance: few; v_gene: TRBV19; j_gene: TRBJ2-3; CDR3nt: TGTGCCAGTAGTATAGAAGACAGAACAGATACGCAGTATTTT; CDR3aa: CASSIEDRTDTQYF